The rows below give T cell receptor beta chains drawn from one sample of a study of CD8 T cells in Susac syndrome. TCRdb reanalysed the immunoSEQ multiplex PCR reads using MiXCR and keeps one entry per CDR3 protein. There are about 300,000 distinct CDR3 sequences in the sample; almost 85% occur only once, and 0.21% lies in the top ten. Sequencing was performed on CD8+ T cells from PBMCs. The source is a human donor with multiple sclerosis. Each CDR3 is given with its conserved first and last residue. D genes are given only for firm matches. Rows may omit the clone size; those that give it use once, few, many or a size class.

d_gene	v_gene	abundance	j_gene	CDR3aa	CDR3nt
TRBD1	TRBV2	-	TRBJ2-5	CASTQGAGQETQYF	TGTGCCAGCACCCAGGGGGCAGGGCAAGAGACCCAGTACTTC
-	TRBV27	-	TRBJ1-2	CASSFIAGGRVSDSPYGYTF	TGTGCCAGCAGTTTTATCGCCGGTGGCAGGGTTAGCGATTCCCCTTATGGCTACACCTTC
TRBD2	TRBV27	-	TRBJ2-1	CASSPPVLAGFNEQFF	TGTGCCAGCAGTCCCCCGGTATTAGCGGGGTTCAATGAGCAGTTCTTC
-	TRBV29-1	-	TRBJ2-2	CSVASSPTPNTGELFF	TGCAGCGTTGCTAGTTCGCCGACCCCGAACACCGGGGAGCTGTTTTTT
TRBD1	TRBV6-6	-	TRBJ1-2	CASSNGQGTNYGYTF	TGTGCCAGCAGTAACGGACAGGGGACGAACTATGGCTACACCTTC
-	TRBV27	-	TRBJ2-2	CASSTKSWGTGELFF	TGTGCCAGCAGTACAAAGTCCTGGGGAACCGGGGAGCTGTTTTTT
-	TRBV20-1	-	TRBJ1-1	CSASDSVNTEAFF	TGCAGTGCTAGCGACAGCGTGAACACTGAAGCTTTCTTT
TRBD2	TRBV4-2	few	TRBJ2-5	CASSQDLLAGETQYF	TGTGCCAGCAGCCAAGATCTTCTAGCGGGAGAGACCCAGTACTTC
-	TRBV13	-	TRBJ1-3	CASQRGERNTIYF	TGTGCCAGCCAGCGGGGGGAAAGAAACACCATATATTTT
TRBD1	TRBV6-5	-	TRBJ1-5	CASSYEDRVFYSNQPQHF	TGTGCCAGCAGTTACGAGGACAGGGTCTTCTATAGCAATCAGCCCCAGCATTTT
TRBD1	TRBV28	-	TRBJ2-7	CASSRTGGTYYEQYF	TGTGCCAGCAGTAGAACAGGGGGAACCTACTACGAGCAGTACTTC
TRBD1	TRBV7-8	-	TRBJ1-3	CASSLARGQGKNTIYF	TGTGCCAGCAGCTTGGCCAGGGGACAGGGAAAAAACACCATATATTTT
TRBD1	TRBV4-3	-	TRBJ1-3	CASSPLAGQGPNTIYF	TGCGCCAGCAGCCCCCTTGCCGGACAGGGGCCAAACACCATATATTTT
-	TRBV24-1	-	TRBJ2-7	CATSEGKIHQQYF	TGTGCCACCAGTGAAGGGAAGATTCACCAGCAGTACTTC
TRBD2	TRBV7-8	-	TRBJ2-3	CASSHAIAGGPGLPDTQYF	TGTGCCAGCAGCCATGCGATAGCGGGGGGGCCGGGGTTGCCAGATACGCAGTATTTT
-	TRBV13	-	TRBJ2-2	CASSSGTPSFANTGELFF	TGTGCCAGCAGCTCCGGGACACCCAGCTTCGCGAACACCGGGGAGCTGTTTTTT
-	TRBV29-1	-	TRBJ2-3	CSVVLSGRTDTQYF	TGCAGCGTTGTTCTGAGCGGCCGCACAGATACGCAGTATTTT
-	TRBV27	few	TRBJ2-6	CASSPGPLPSGANVLTF	TGTGCCAGCAGTCCCGGCCCCCTCCCCTCTGGGGCCAACGTCCTGACTTTC
-	TRBV4-1	-	TRBJ1-2	CASSPSPGRILYGYTF	TGCGCCAGCAGCCCCTCCCCGGGACGGATCCTCTATGGCTACACCTTC
TRBD2	TRBV9	-	TRBJ2-3	CASSAVGTSGTDTQYF	TGTGCCAGCAGCGCCGTCGGGACTAGCGGGACCGATACGCAGTATTTT
-	TRBV7-7	-	TRBJ2-3	CASSPDQGITDTQYF	TGTGCCAGCAGCCCTGATCAGGGGATCACAGATACGCAGTATTTT
TRBD1	TRBV15	-	TRBJ2-7	CATSRDHIRTGPAVEQYF	TGTGCCACCAGCAGAGATCATATCAGGACAGGGCCGGCGGTGGAGCAGTACTTC
-	TRBV30	-	TRBJ1-1	CAWTRATDTEAFF	TGTGCCTGGACCCGAGCGACGGACACTGAAGCTTTCTTT
-	TRBV27	-	TRBJ1-2	CASSSGFYGYTF	TGTGCCAGCAGTTCAGGGTTCTATGGCTACACCTTC
TRBD2	TRBV6-2/TRBV6-3	-	TRBJ2-1	CASSYTGLAADEQFF	TGTGCCAGCAGTTATACGGGACTAGCGGCCGATGAGCAGTTCTTC
TRBD2	TRBV29-1	-	TRBJ2-7	CSASGGAYEQYF	TGCAGCGCTAGCGGCGGGGCCTACGAGCAGTACTTC
-	TRBV6-5	few	TRBJ2-7	CASGSDEQYF	TGTGCCAGCGGGTCCGACGAGCAGTACTTC
-	TRBV27	-	TRBJ2-2	CASSFSGIYGSGELFF	TGTGCCAGCAGTTTTTCGGGGATATATGGTAGCGGGGAGCTGTTTTTT
-	TRBV20-1	-	TRBJ2-7	CSARDPGLTGYEQYF	TGCAGTGCTAGAGACCCTGGGCTTACTGGCTACGAGCAGTACTTC
-	TRBV6-2/TRBV6-3	-	TRBJ2-5	CASSYGQRQETQYF	TGTGCCAGCAGTTATGGACAGCGGCAAGAGACCCAGTACTTC
-	TRBV7-2	few	TRBJ1-2	CASSFPVDIHGYTF	TGTGCCAGCAGCTTCCCCGTTGACATTCATGGCTACACCTTC